This T cell receptor (beta chain) was identified during a study of T cell changes during pregnancy in multiple sclerosis. Profiled with immunoSEQ multiplex PCR; TCRdb holds only in-frame clones, not every one. The sample carries about 34,000 clones, roughly nine tenths recorded once. Only one count was recorded for this clone. The specimen was CD8+ T cells from peripheral blood mononuclear cells, collected before pregnancy. The sequence was collected from a female donor with multiple sclerosis, enrolled in a pregnancy study.

CDR3 sequence: CASSQDLETQYF. CDR3 bases: TGCGCCAGCAGCCAAGACTTAGAGACCCAGTACTTC. The chain has TRBV4-1 and TRBJ2-5, with unresolved D. With 0 bases removed from V and 4 bases from J, the gap between germline ends came to 3 bases. Germline CDR1 and CDR2: MGHRA and YSYEKL. The CDR3 extends over 12 amino acids.